This T cell receptor (beta chain) stems from a study of blood T cell repertoires in COVID-19. Repertoires were generated with immunoSEQ multiplex PCR, while TCRdb's copy carries only in-frame clones and drops some. The data contain roughly 150,000 clones, 75% to 90% of them singletons. Germline V gives CDR1 SNHLY, CDR2 FYNNEI. The CDR3 consists of 16 residues. V was trimmed by 10 bases and J by 10 bases, leaving 29 bases between them. The sample taken for sequencing was peripheral blood. The TCR was taken from a woman aged 70 to 79 with acute or convalescent COVID-19. The J gene is TRBJ2-1, the V gene TRBV2; TRBD2 might be the D (5 bases). The CDR3 protein is CATAPRGGGLRPEQFF. CDR3 in DNA: TGTGCCACCGCCCCCCGGGGTGGCGGGCTCCGCCCGGAGCAGTTCTTC.